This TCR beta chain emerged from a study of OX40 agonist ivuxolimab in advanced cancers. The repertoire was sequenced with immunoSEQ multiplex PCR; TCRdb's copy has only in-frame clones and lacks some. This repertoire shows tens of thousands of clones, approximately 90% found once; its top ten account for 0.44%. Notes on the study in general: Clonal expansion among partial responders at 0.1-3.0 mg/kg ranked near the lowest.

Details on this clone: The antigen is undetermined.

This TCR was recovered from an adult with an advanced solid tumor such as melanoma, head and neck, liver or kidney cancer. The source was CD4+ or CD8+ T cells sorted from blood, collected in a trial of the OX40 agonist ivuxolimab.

Here the CDR3 DNA reads TGTGCCAGCAGCGTAGTTGGGGGGAGATCGTATAATGAGCAGTTCTTC. This codes for CASSVVGGRSYNEQFF. The chain employs TRBV9 and TRBJ2-1; D is perhaps TRBD2 (6 bases). The germline V and J ends were trimmed by 0 bases and 7 bases, with 17 bases remaining between them. The germline gives CDR1 SGDLS, CDR2 YYNGEE. This CDR3 is 16 amino acids long.